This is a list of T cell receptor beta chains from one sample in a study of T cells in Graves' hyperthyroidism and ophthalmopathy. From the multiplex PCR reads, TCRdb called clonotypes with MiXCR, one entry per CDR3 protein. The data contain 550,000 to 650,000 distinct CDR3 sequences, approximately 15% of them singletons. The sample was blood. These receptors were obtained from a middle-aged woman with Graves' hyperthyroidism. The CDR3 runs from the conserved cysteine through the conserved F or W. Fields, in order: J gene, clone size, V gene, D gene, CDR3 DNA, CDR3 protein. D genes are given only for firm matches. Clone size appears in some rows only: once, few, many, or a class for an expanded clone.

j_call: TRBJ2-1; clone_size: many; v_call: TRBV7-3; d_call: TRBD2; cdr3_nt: TGTGCCAGCAGCTTAACGTTCATGGGACTAGAGTACAATGAGCAGTTCTTC; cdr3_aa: CASSLTFMGLEYNEQFF
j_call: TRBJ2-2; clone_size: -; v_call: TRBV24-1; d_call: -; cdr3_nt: TGTGCCACCAGTGACCTCCTGAGCGGGCCGAACACCGGGGAGCTGTTTTTT; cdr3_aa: CATSDLLSGPNTGELFF
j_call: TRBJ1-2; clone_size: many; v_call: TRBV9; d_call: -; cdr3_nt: TGTGCCAGCAGTCAGAATGGGGCCTATGGCTACACCTTC; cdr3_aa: CASSQNGAYGYTF
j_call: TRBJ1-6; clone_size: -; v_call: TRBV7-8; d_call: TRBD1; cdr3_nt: TGTGCCAGCAGCTTAGGGGGACAGGGTAATTCACCCCTCCACTTT; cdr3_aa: CASSLGGQGNSPLHF
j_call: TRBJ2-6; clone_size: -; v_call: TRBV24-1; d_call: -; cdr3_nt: TGTGCCACCAGTGACAGAACTGGGGCCAACGTCCTGACTTTC; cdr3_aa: CATSDRTGANVLTF
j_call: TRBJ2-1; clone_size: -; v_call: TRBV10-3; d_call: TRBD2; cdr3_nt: TGTGCCATCAGTGGGCACGGGGGGAAGAATGAGCAGTTCTTC; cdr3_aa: CAISGHGGKNEQFF
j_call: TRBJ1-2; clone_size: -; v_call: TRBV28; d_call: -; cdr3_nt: TGTGCCAGCAGTTTACTTCACGACAGCTATGGCTACACCTTC; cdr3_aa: CASSLLHDSYGYTF
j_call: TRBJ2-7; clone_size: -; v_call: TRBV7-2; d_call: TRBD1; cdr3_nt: TGTGCCAGCAGCTTAAAGGGGGCAGGGGAATACGAGCAGTACTTC; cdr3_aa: CASSLKGAGEYEQYF
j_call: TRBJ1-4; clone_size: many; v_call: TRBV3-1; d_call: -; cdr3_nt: TGTGCCAGCAGCCGTACCCCGGTCGGGTTACTTAATGAAAAACTGTTTTTT; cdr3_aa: CASSRTPVGLLNEKLFF
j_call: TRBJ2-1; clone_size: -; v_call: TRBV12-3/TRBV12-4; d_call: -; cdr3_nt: TGTGCCAGCAGTTCAGGGTATAAGAATGAGCAGTTCTTC; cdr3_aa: CASSSGYKNEQFF
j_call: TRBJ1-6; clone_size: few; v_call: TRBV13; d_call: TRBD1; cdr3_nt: TGTGCCAGCAGCTTAGGCTCCAACAGGGGCGGTTCTGGTTCACCCCTCCACTTT; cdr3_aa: CASSLGSNRGGSGSPLHF
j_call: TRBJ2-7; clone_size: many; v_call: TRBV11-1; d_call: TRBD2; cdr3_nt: TGTGCCAGCAGTTCGGGACTAGCTATCTACTCCTACGAGCAGTACTTC; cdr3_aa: CASSSGLAIYSYEQYF
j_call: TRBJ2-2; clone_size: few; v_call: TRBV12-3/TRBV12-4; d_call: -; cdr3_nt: TGTGCCAGCAGTTTAAGCGGAGGGCCGGGAACCGGGGAGCTGTTTTTT; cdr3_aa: CASSLSGGPGTGELFF
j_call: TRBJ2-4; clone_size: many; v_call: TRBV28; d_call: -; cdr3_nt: TGTGCCAGCAGTTTCCCCACCGCTGCAGGGTATCTAGCCAAAAACATTCAGTACTTC; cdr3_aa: CASSFPTAAGYLAKNIQYF
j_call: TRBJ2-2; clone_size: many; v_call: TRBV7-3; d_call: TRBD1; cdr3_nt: TGTGCCAGCAGCCTGGGACAGGGGGCAACCGGGGAGCTGTTTTTT; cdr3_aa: CASSLGQGATGELFF
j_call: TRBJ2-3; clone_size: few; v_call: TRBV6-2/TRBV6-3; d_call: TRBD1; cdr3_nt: TGTGCCAGCAGCTCATTGGGGACAGGGGGAGATACGCAGTATTTT; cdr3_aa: CASSSLGTGGDTQYF
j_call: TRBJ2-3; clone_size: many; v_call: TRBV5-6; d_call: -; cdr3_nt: TGTGCCAGCAGCTTGTCGGGGGCCCGTACGCAGTATTTT; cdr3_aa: CASSLSGARTQYF
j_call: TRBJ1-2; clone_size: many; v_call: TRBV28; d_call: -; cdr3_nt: TGTGCCAGCATTGCCGGGACCGTAAACTATGGCTACACCTTC; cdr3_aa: CASIAGTVNYGYTF
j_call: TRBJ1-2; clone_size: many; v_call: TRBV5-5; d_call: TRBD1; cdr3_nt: TGTGCCAGCAGCGGAGGACAGGGGAGATCTCCCTATGGCTACACCTTC; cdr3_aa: CASSGGQGRSPYGYTF
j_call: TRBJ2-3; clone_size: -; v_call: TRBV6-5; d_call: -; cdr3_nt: TGTGCCAGCAGTTACACAGGACCCTTTAGCACAGATACGCAGTATTTT; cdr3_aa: CASSYTGPFSTDTQYF
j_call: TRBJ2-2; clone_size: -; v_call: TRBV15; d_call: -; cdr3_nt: TGTGCCACCAGCAGAGTCGGGTCGACCGGGGAGCTGTTTTTT; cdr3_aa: CATSRVGSTGELFF
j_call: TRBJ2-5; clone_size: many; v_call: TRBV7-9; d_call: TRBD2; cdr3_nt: TGTGCCAGCAGATCTAGCGGGAGTACACAAGAGACCCAGTACTTC; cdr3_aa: CASRSSGSTQETQYF
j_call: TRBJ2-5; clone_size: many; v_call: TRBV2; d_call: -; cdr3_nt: TGTGCCAGCAGTGAAGACAGGGAGTATCTGGAGACCCAGTACTTC; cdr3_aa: CASSEDREYLETQYF